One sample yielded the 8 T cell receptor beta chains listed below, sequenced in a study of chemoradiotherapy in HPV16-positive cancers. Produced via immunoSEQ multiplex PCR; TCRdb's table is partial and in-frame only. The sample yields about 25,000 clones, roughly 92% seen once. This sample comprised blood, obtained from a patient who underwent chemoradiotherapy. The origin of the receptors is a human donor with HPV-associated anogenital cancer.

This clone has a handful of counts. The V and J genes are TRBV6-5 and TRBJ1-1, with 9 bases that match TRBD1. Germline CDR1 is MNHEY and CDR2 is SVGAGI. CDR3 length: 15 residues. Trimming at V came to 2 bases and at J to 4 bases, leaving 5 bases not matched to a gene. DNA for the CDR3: TGTGCCAGCAGTTACCAACAGGGGGCCAGCACTGAAGCTTTCTTT. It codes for CASSYQQGASTEAFF.

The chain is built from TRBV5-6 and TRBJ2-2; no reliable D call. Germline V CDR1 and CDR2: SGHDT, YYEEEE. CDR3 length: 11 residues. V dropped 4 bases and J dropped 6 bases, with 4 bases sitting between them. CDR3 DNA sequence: TGTGCCAGCAGCATGGCCGGGGAGCTGTTTTTT. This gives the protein CASSMAGELFF.

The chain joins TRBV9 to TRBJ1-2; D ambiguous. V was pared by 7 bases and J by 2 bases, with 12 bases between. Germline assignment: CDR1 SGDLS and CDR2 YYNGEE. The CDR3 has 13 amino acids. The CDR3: CASSPWENYGYTF. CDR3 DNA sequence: TGTGCCAGCTCTCCATGGGAAAACTATGGCTACACCTTC.

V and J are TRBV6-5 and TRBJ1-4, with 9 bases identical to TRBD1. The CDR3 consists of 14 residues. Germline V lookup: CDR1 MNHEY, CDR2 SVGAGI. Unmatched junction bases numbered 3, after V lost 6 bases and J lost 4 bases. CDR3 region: CASRTGQGNEKLFF. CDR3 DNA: TGTGCCAGCAGGACGGGACAGGGTAATGAAAAACTGTTTTTT.

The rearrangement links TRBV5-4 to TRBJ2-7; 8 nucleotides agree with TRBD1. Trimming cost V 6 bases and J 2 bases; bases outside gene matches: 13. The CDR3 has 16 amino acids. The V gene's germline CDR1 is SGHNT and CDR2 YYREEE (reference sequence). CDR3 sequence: CASTGPAGTGAYEQYF. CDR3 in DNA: TGTGCCAGCACAGGGCCCGCCGGGACAGGTGCCTACGAGCAGTACTTC.

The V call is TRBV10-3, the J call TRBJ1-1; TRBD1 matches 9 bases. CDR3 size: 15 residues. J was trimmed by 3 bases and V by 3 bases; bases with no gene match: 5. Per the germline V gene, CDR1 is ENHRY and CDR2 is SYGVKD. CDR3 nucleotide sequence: TGTGCCATCAGTGAAGGGGGACAGGGTCACACTGAAGCTTTCTTT. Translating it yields CAISEGGQGHTEAFF.

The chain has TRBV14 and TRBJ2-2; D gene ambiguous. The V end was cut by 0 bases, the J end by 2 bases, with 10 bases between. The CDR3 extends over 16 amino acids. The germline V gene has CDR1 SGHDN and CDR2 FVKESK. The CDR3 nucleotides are TGTGCCAGCAGCCAAGATCGGTTGCGCAACACCGGGGAGCTGTTTTTT. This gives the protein CASSQDRLRNTGELFF. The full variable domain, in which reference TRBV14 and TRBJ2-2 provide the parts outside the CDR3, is EAGVTQFPSHSVIEKGQTVTLRCDPISGHDNLYWYRRVMGKEIKFLLHFVKESKQDESGMPNNRFLAERTGGTYSTLKVQPAELEDSGVYFCASSQDRLRNTGELFFGEGSRLTVL.

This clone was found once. CDR3 DNA: TGTGCCAGCAGTGACACACAGGGAACGACTCAGCCCCAGCATTTT. Its protein is CASSDTQGTTQPQHF. V usage is TRBV2 and J usage is TRBJ1-5; possibly TRBD1 for D (6 bases). Between the trimmed V and J ends, which lost 3 bases and 6 bases, there was a span of 15 bases. The CDR3 runs 15 residues. The germline gives CDR1 SNHLY, CDR2 FYNNEI. The whole variable domain, remainder taken from reference TRBV2 and TRBJ1-5, is EPEVTQTPSHQVTQMGQEVILRCVPISNHLYFYWYRQILGQKVEFLVSFYNNEISEKSEIFDDQFSVERPDGSNFTLKIRSTKLEDSAMYFCASSDTQGTTQPQHFGDGTRLSIL.